Presented here are 9 T cell receptor beta chains from one specimen sequenced in a study of T cells after yellow fever vaccination. Via MiXCR, TCRdb re-called the 5' RACE reads, giving one row per CDR3 protein. Here the sample spans just under 600,000 distinct CDR3 sequences, roughly 14% being singletons. The specimen comprised PBMCs, sampled on the day of the yellow fever booster vaccination. These receptors all come from a man under 40 who received the YFV17D yellow fever vaccine.

Only a few counts were recorded for this clonotype. A clone one base away is much larger, so this may be a read error. The gene calls are TRBV12-3 or TRBV12-4 and TRBJ1-2; D is undetermined. V lost 2 bases and J 8 bases, leaving 12 bases between the germline ends. The CDR3 extends over 13 amino acids. The CDR3 bases are TGTGCCAGCAGTTTATTTGGGTTTTACGGCTACACCTTC. Protein product: CASSLFGFYGYTF.

This chain links TRBV3-1 with TRBJ2-2, with TRBD1 matching 9 bases. J gave up 1 base and V 4 bases, and 4 bases lay outside the gene matches. Germline V gene sequence: CDR1 LGHDT, CDR2 YNNKEL (reference sequence). CDR3 length equals 16 residues. The CDR3 DNA is TGTGCCAGCAGCCCCTGGGGACAGGGGAACACCGGGGAGCTGTTTTTT. As protein: CASSPWGQGNTGELFF.

The J gene is TRBJ2-5, the V gene TRBV20-1; D might be TRBD1 (5 bases). The CDR3 runs to 12 residues. Per germline, CDR1 DFQATT and CDR2 SNEGSKA (reference sequence). Trimming left V 5 bases short and J 4 bases short, with 11 bases between. This CDR3 reads CSAPRGSETQYF. The CDR3 region has the DNA TGCAGTGCTCCAAGGGGTTCAGAGACCCAGTACTTC.

This clonotype was observed a few times. The chain joins TRBV12-3 or TRBV12-4 to TRBJ1-4; possible D gene TRBD1, 5 bases. The V end was cut by 6 bases, the J end by 7 bases, with 9 bases between. The CDR3 sequence is 12 residues long. DNA for the CDR3: TGTGCCAGCAGAAGCCAGGGTGAAAAACTGTTTTTT. This encodes CASRSQGEKLFF.

This chain connects TRBV6-5 to TRBJ2-5; D uncertain. CDR3 length: 13 amino acids. Trimming left V 5 bases short and J 2 bases short, with 9 bases between. The germline gives CDR1 MNHEY, CDR2 SVGAGI. CDR3 residues: CASSLQWQETQYF. CDR3 bases: TGTGCCAGCAGTCTACAGTGGCAAGAGACCCAGTACTTC.

This clonotype was counted a few times. This chain connects TRBV6-2 or TRBV6-3 to TRBJ2-2; 8 bases line up with TRBD2. V was pared by 2 bases and J by 5 bases, with 13 bases of the junction left unmatched. CDR1 and CDR2 (germline): MNHEY, SVGEGT. CDR3 length equals 18 residues. The CDR3 region has the DNA TGTGCCAGCAGTTACCCGACCTCCTCCGGGAGGGCTACCGGGGAGCTGTTTTTT. It translates to CASSYPTSSGRATGELFF.

This sequence joins TRBV6-2 or TRBV6-3 and TRBJ2-3; D may match TRBD1 or TRBD2 (6 bases each). The ends were cut back, 5 bases at V and 14 bases at J, with 14 bases in the middle. The CDR3 is 11 amino acids. Germline loops: CDR1 MNHEY, CDR2 SVGEGT. Here the CDR3 reads CASSNGGERYF. As DNA, the CDR3 is TGTGCCAGCAGTAACGGGGGCGAAAGGTATTTT.

The rearrangement links TRBV25-1 to TRBJ2-2, with 8 bases aligning to TRBD1. CDR1 is MGHDK and CDR2 is SYGVNS in the germline V gene. The CDR3 totals 17 residues. V shed 2 bases and J 4 bases; nucleotides not matched to a gene: 9. The CDR3 nucleotides are TGTGCCAGCAGTGAACCCGGACAGGGAAGAGGCACCGGGGAGCTGTTTTTT. Translating it yields CASSEPGQGRGTGELFF.

This chain joins TRBV12-3 or TRBV12-4 and TRBJ2-7; D possibly uses TRBD1 or TRBD2 (5 bases each). This CDR3 has 13 residues. Trimming shortened V by 7 bases and J by 2 bases, and 12 bases separated the two germline ends. The CDR3 nucleotides read TGTGCCAGCACCCGGGACGAAACCTACGAGCAGTACTTC. As protein: CASTRDETYEQYF.